There are a few counts of the clone carrying this T cell receptor beta chain. Its specificity is unknown. These data are taken from a study of regulatory T cells in long-lasting Graves disease. Between the trimmed V and J ends, which lost 4 bases and 2 bases, there was a span of 11 bases. The CDR3 runs 14 residues. Both iRepertoire HTBI primers and Arm-PCR of CDR3 regions were used to build the TCR beta libraries. TCRdb recomputed calls from the multiplex PCR reads with MiXCR, one row per CDR3 protein. The table lists 400,000 to 500,000 distinct CDR3 sequences, 20% to 25% of them singletons. The study, taken as a whole, reports: Whereas approximately 950 public clonotypes were shared by new patients, persistent patients shared more, at over 2,500. The sample size was small, and this may have reduced accuracy.

Sample time point: persistent/refractory GD, antithyroid drugs over 5 years with positive TRAb. TCR sequences were obtained from RNA taken from PBMCs. Graves' disease diagnoses followed American Thyroid Association guidelines. The V gene is TRBV12-3 or TRBV12-4, the J gene TRBJ2-5, with D tentatively TRBD1 (6 bases). Material: peripheral blood mononuclear cells (PBMCs), obtained when the disease was refractory, from a patient treated with antithyroid drugs. The sequence was obtained from a female donor with Graves disease. The CDR3 reads CASSYWTEQETQYF. The DNA of the CDR3 is TGTGCCAGCAGTTACTGGACAGAACAAGAGACCCAGTACTTC.